One and the same sample provided the 32 T cell receptor beta chains below, sequenced in a study of OX40 agonist ivuxolimab in advanced cancers. The protocol was immunoSEQ multiplex PCR, while the TCRdb copy is restricted to in-frame clones and leaves out a portion. The repertoire includes roughly 70,000 clones, around four fifths of them detected once, and about 2% sits in the top ten. This specimen consisted of CD4+ or CD8+ T cells sorted from blood, obtained in a trial of the OX40 agonist ivuxolimab. These receptors were obtained from an adult with an advanced solid tumor such as melanoma, head and neck, liver or kidney cancer.

Remarks on this clone: At the DNA level, this CDR3 is encoded by other sequences in the same sample as well. The chain couples TRBV7-9 to TRBJ2-2; D unresolved. Germline CDR1 and CDR2: SEHNR and FQNEAQ (reference sequence). This CDR3 is 12 amino acids long. The V end was cut by 3 bases, the J end by 7 bases, with 6 bases between. Here the CDR3 DNA reads TGTGCCAGCAGCTTGGGGATCGGGGAGCTGTTTTTT. Protein sequence: CASSLGIGELFF.

V gene TRBV21-1 combines with J gene TRBJ2-7; the table calls TRBD1, which could not be checked here. TRBV21-1 is a recognized pseudogene. The CDR3 consists of 15 residues. DNA for the CDR3: TGTGCCAGCCTGTTTCTCGGGACACCCCCCTACGAGCAGTACTTC. Its protein is CASLFLGTPPYEQYF.

V usage is TRBV11-2 and J usage is TRBJ2-2, with D hard to call. V lost 1 base, J lost 6 bases, and 6 bases lay in between. The CDR3 sequence is 13 residues long. In germline, CDR1 is SGHAT, CDR2 FQNNGV. This CDR3 reads CASSLVSSGELFF. CDR3 DNA sequence: TGTGCCAGCAGCTTAGTCTCTTCCGGGGAGCTGTTTTTT.

This chain uses TRBV10-2 with TRBJ1-2; a weak D match, TRBD1 (6 bases). The CDR3 contains 18 residues. V gave up 2 bases and J gave up 0 bases, with 19 bases separating them. Looked up from germline, CDR1 is WSHSY and CDR2 is SAAADI. CDR3 sequence: CASSEAYSGTRSNYGYTF. The CDR3 DNA is TGCGCCAGCAGTGAGGCTTATTCCGGGACACGTTCTAACTATGGCTACACCTTC.

CDR3 sequence (DNA): TGTGCCAGCAGCTCCCGCTACATGGGGGAACTGTTTTTT. Encoded protein: CASSSRYMGELFF. The chain recombines TRBV7-9 with TRBJ1-4; maybe TRBD1 (5 bases). Looked up from germline, CDR1 is SEHNR and CDR2 is FQNEAQ (reference sequence). The CDR3 totals 13 residues. The V and J ends lost 4 bases and 12 bases respectively, with 15 bases between them.

This clone was seen repeatedly, ten times or more. The chain links TRBV18 to TRBJ1-1; 8 bases match TRBD1. J gave up 1 base and V 4 bases, and 2 bases lay outside the gene matches. Germline lookup yields CDR1 KGHSH and CDR2 LQKENI. The length of the CDR3 is 14 residues. The CDR3 region has the DNA TGTGCCAGCTCACTTGACAGGGGGAACACTGAAGCTTTCTTT. This codes for CASSLDRGNTEAFF.

The chain carries TRBV6-5 and TRBJ1-4, with TRBD1 matching 9 bases. The J segment lost 5 bases and the V segment lost 6 bases, leaving 4 bases of the junction unmatched. The germline gives CDR1 MNHEY, CDR2 SVGAGI. This CDR3 is built from 14 residues. CDR3 loop: CASRMGQGNEKLFF. The CDR3 nucleotides read TGTGCCAGCAGGATGGGACAGGGAAATGAAAAACTGTTTTTT.

The chain employs TRBV9 and TRBJ1-1; D call uncertain. V was trimmed by 4 bases and J by 4 bases, leaving 14 bases between them. Germline V lookup: CDR1 SGDLS, CDR2 YYNGEE. The CDR3 totals 14 residues. CDR3 protein: CASSIREATTEAFF. The CDR3 nucleotides are TGTGCCAGCAGCATACGGGAAGCGACCACTGAAGCTTTCTTT.

The J gene is TRBJ1-1, the V gene TRBV6-6; maybe TRBD1 (6 bases). Germline CDR1 and CDR2: MNHNY and SVGAGI (reference sequence). The CDR3 length is 14 residues. The germline V and J ends were trimmed by 6 bases and 10 bases, with 21 bases remaining between them. The chain's CDR3 is CASSVQQGPEAAFF. CDR3 coding DNA: TGTGCCAGCAGCGTGCAACAGGGCCCTGAGGCAGCTTTCTTT.

The chain employs TRBV4-2 and TRBJ1-2, with D tentatively TRBD1 (5 bases). Germline CDR1 LGHNA, CDR2 YNFKEQ. The CDR3 extends over 13 amino acids. V lost 5 bases to trimming and J lost 7 bases, with 14 bases between them. This CDR3 is CASSTGPEAGYTF. CDR3 coding DNA: TGTGCCAGCAGCACGGGGCCCGAGGCTGGCTACACCTTC.

This clone is a singleton in its sample. The V call is TRBV30, the J call TRBJ2-4; possibly TRBD1 for D (6 bases). V dropped 1 base and J dropped 15 bases, with 19 bases sitting between them. This CDR3 has 13 amino acids. The V gene's germline CDR1 is GTSNPN and CDR2 SVGIG (reference sequence). CDR3 DNA sequence: TGTGCCTGGAGTGCAACCCGCCCGGGACAACCGTACTTC. It is translated as CAWSATRPGQPYF.

This chain joins TRBV6-6 and TRBJ2-4; possibly TRBD1 for D (5 bases). The V and J ends lost 6 bases and 0 bases respectively, with 15 bases between them. The CDR3 runs 16 residues. In germline, CDR1 is MNHNY, CDR2 SVGAGI (reference sequence). The CDR3 is CASSRDSPLAKNIQYF. CDR3 coding DNA: TGTGCCAGCAGCCGCGACAGTCCCTTAGCCAAAAACATTCAGTACTTC.

The rearrangement links TRBV5-4 to TRBJ1-1; D not resolved. Trimming stripped 5 bases from V and 1 base from J, with 9 bases between. Looked up from germline, CDR1 is SGHNT and CDR2 is YYREEE (reference sequence). The CDR3 consists of 13 residues. The CDR3 region is CASSFGKNTEAFF. The DNA for the CDR3 is TGTGCCAGCAGTTTCGGGAAGAACACTGAAGCTTTCTTT.

The J gene is TRBJ2-2, the V gene TRBV29-1; TRBD1 is a possible D gene (5 bases). The V end lost 5 bases, the J end lost 5 bases, and 6 bases lay between the germline ends. The CDR3 runs to 11 residues. The V gene's germline CDR1 is SQVTM and CDR2 ANQGSEA. The DNA of the CDR3 is TGCAGCGTTCAGGGTACCGGGGAGCTGTTTTTT. This gives the protein CSVQGTGELFF.

V is TRBV5-1 and J is TRBJ2-2; D remains unclear. This CDR3 contains 15 residues. Germline V CDR1 and CDR2: SGHRS, YFSETQ. V was clipped by 4 bases and J by 0 bases, with 10 bases between them. In DNA form, the CDR3 reads TGCGCCAGCAGCGCTACCCTAGCGAACACCGGGGAGCTGTTTTTT. Translating it yields CASSATLANTGELFF.

The CDR3 DNA reads TGTGCCAGCAGCTTAGTCAACGGGCTCCTGCACTCTGGGGCCAACGTCCTGACTTTC. Protein sequence: CASSLVNGLLHSGANVLTF. The V and J genes are TRBV7-2 and TRBJ2-6; D is ambiguous. The CDR3 runs to 19 residues. V was shortened by 1 base and J by 0 bases, with 16 bases between the two germline ends. Per the germline V gene, CDR1 is SGHTA and CDR2 is FQGNSA.

The chain carries TRBV7-9 and TRBJ2-5, with 8 nucleotides matching TRBD2. V gave up 4 bases and J gave up 4 bases; unmatched junction bases: 2. Germline CDR1 is SEHNR and CDR2 is FQNEAQ (reference sequence). CDR3 size: 13 residues. The CDR3 is CASSSTSVETQYF. The CDR3 DNA follows: TGTGCCAGCAGCTCGACTAGCGTAGAGACCCAGTACTTC.

V usage is TRBV7-9 and J usage is TRBJ2-1; weak D call: TRBD2 (5 bases). The CDR3 is 15 amino acids. Germline CDR1 reads SEHNR; CDR2 reads FQNEAQ (reference sequence). V was clipped by 5 bases and J by 3 bases, with 14 bases between them. This CDR3 reads CASSPAARGYNEQFF. DNA of the CDR3: TGTGCCAGCAGCCCAGCGGCTCGGGGCTACAATGAGCAGTTCTTC.

The V gene is TRBV10-3, the J gene TRBJ2-7, with D maybe TRBD1 (6 bases). This CDR3 has 14 amino acids. Looked up from germline, CDR1 is ENHRY and CDR2 is SYGVKD. V lost 7 bases, J lost 3 bases, and 16 bases lay in between. The CDR3 sequence: CAITTGHGDYEQYF. The DNA for the CDR3 is TGTGCCATCACTACGGGACACGGAGACTACGAGCAGTACTTC.

The genes are TRBV29-1 and TRBJ2-2; D may be TRBD2 (5 bases). Trimming removed 6 bases from V and 4 bases from J, with 15 bases in between. The CDR3 runs 14 residues. CDR1 is SQVTM, CDR2 ANQGSEA, per germline. The CDR3 here is CSVDTGSITGELFF. Here the CDR3 DNA reads TGCAGCGTGGATACGGGGAGTATCACCGGGGAGCTGTTTTTT.

V and J are TRBV9 and TRBJ2-5, with TRBD2 matching over 7 bases. V lost 4 bases, J lost 0 bases, and 3 bases stayed unmatched. CDR3 size: 14 residues. Per the germline V gene, CDR1 is SGDLS and CDR2 is YYNGEE. CDR3 sequence: CASSLGGNQETQYF. Written as DNA, the CDR3 is TGTGCCAGCAGCTTGGGGGGGAACCAAGAGACCCAGTACTTC.

The chain links TRBV7-9 to TRBJ2-1; 8 nucleotides agree with TRBD2. Germline V CDR1 and CDR2: SEHNR, FQNEAQ (reference sequence). The length of the CDR3 is 16 residues. The V segment lost 1 base and the J segment 0 bases; nucleotides outside the gene matches: 2. CDR3 sequence reads: CASSLGAGGSYNEQFF. The CDR3, as DNA: TGTGCCAGCAGCTTAGGTGCGGGGGGCTCCTACAATGAGCAGTTCTTC.

V and J are TRBV6-5 and TRBJ1-2; no firm D call. The CDR3 covers 12 residues. CDR1 is MNHEY and CDR2 is SVGAGI in the germline V gene. Deletions cut 8 bases from V and 8 bases from J, with 15 bases between. This CDR3 reads CASFDRLGGYTF. CDR3 nucleotide sequence: TGTGCCAGCTTCGACCGGCTTGGAGGCTACACCTTC.

The V and J genes are TRBV7-9 and TRBJ1-2; 10 bases match TRBD1. CDR3 size: 14 residues. CDR1 and CDR2 (germline): SEHNR, FQNEAQ (reference sequence). The J segment lost 13 bases and the V segment lost 5 bases, leaving 13 bases of the junction unmatched. The CDR3 is CASSPGDRGIRSTF. The CDR3 DNA reads TGTGCCAGCAGCCCCGGGGACAGGGGTATCAGGAGCACCTTC.

The J gene is TRBJ1-1, the V gene TRBV5-6; D is ambiguous. Trimming shortened V by 0 bases and J by 0 bases, and 3 bases separated the two germline ends. This CDR3 is 13 amino acids long. CDR1 and CDR2 from the germline V gene are SGHDT and YYEEEE. The CDR3 here is CASSLVVNTEAFF. DNA for the CDR3: TGTGCCAGCAGCTTGGTTGTGAACACTGAAGCTTTCTTT. The full variable domain, with the rest looked up from reference TRBV5-6 and TRBJ1-1, is DAGVTQSPTHLIKTRGQQVTLRCSPKSGHDTVSWYQQALGQGPQFIFQYYEEEERQRGNFPDRFSGHQFPNYSSELNVNALLLGDSALYLCASSLVVNTEAFFGQGTRLTVV.

The CDR3 is CASSARQNTGELFF. In DNA, the CDR3 is TGTGCCAGTAGTGCGAGACAGAACACCGGGGAGCTGTTTTTT. The gene calls are TRBV19 and TRBJ2-2; D is uncertain. Trimming shortened V by 5 bases and J by 1 base, and 8 bases separated the two germline ends. Per the germline V gene, CDR1 is LNHDA and CDR2 is SQIVND (reference sequence). CDR3 length: 14 residues.

This clone occurred a few times. The J gene is TRBJ1-5, the V gene TRBV7-2, with TRBD1 matching over 9 bases. Unmatched junction bases numbered 8, after V lost 8 bases and J lost 9 bases. The V gene's germline CDR1 is SGHTA and CDR2 FQGNSA. The CDR3 is 13 amino acids. The CDR3 DNA follows: TGTGCCAGCGGGACAGGGACCCTCGGGCCCCAGCATTTT. It is translated as CASGTGTLGPQHF.

The J gene is TRBJ1-2, the V gene TRBV6-5; 7 bases agree with TRBD1. The CDR3 sequence is 13 residues long. The trim removed 5 bases at V and 4 bases at J, leaving 4 bases unmatched. Germline values: CDR1 MNHEY, CDR2 SVGAGI. CDR3 in amino acids: CASSRDRVYGYTF. The CDR3 DNA sequence: TGTGCCAGCAGTCGCGACAGGGTCTATGGCTACACCTTC.

The chain carries TRBV11-3 and TRBJ1-5, with D tentatively TRBD1 (5 bases). V lost 2 bases, J lost 4 bases, and 12 bases lay in between. CDR1 SGHNT and CDR2 YENEEA come from the germline V gene. This CDR3 contains 15 residues. CDR3 sequence (DNA): TGTGCCAGCAGCTTAACAGGACTCATTAATCAGCCCCAGCATTTT. Its translation is CASSLTGLINQPQHF.

The CDR3 sequence: CASSRGLAGGWDTQYF. The CDR3 bases are TGTGCCAGCAGCCGAGGGCTAGCGGGGGGGTGGGATACGCAGTATTTT. The chain has TRBV7-2 and TRBJ2-3; TRBD2 agrees at 12 bases. V lost 5 bases and J lost 6; bases outside the gene matches: 9. CDR1 and CDR2 from the germline V gene are SGHTA and FQGNSA. This CDR3 region has 16 residues.

The chain is built from TRBV9 and TRBJ2-7, with a possible D match to TRBD1 (7 bases). Germline V gene data show CDR1 as SGDLS and CDR2 as YYNGEE. The CDR3 sequence is 16 residues long. The ends were cut back, 4 bases at V and 2 bases at J, with 19 bases in the middle. The CDR3 is CASSPSGGGGPYEQYF. DNA for the CDR3: TGTGCCAGCAGCCCCTCTGGAGGGGGCGGTCCCTACGAGCAGTACTTC.

The table lists this clone with a count of one. This chain connects TRBV7-2 to TRBJ2-7; D is unclear. This CDR3 has 12 amino acids. V gave up 5 bases and J gave up 4 bases, with 9 bases separating them. The germline V gene has CDR1 SGHTA and CDR2 FQGNSA. The DNA for the CDR3 is TGTGCCAGCAGCCTAACCAGGTACGAGCAGTACTTC. Encoded protein: CASSLTRYEQYF.